This TCR beta chain is drawn from a study of beta chain features in type 1 diabetes. General observations from the study: Naive, central memory and regulatory TCRB repertoires appeared more similar among patients than healthy donors. Researchers report that Type 1 diabetes patients had moderately but significantly shorter TCRB CDR3s across all four CD4+ subsets.

Purities over 95% were achieved in all sorted populations. TCRB transcripts that were expressed got sequenced, as all of the isolated RNA had been reverse transcribed. Naive, central memory and regulatory T cell samples averaged around 3.5 million immunoSEQ reads each. Clones were sequenced by immunoSEQ multiplex PCR, and TCRdb holds only the in-frame ones, with some missing. This repertoire shows 630,000 or so clones, roughly an eighth found once; its top ten account for less than 0.04%. Points on this clone: Its antigen is currently unknown.

The CDR3 runs to 11 residues. Trimming stripped 3 bases from V and 5 bases from J, with 8 bases between. The germline V gene has CDR1 DFQATT and CDR2 SNEGSKA (reference sequence). The sequenced sample was naive CD4+ T cells from blood. This clonotype was obtained from a man between 18 and 35 years old with type 1 diabetes. The chain links TRBV20-1 to TRBJ2-7; a weak D match, TRBD2 (5 bases). DNA of the CDR3: TGCAGTGCTAGCGGGAACAACGAGCAGTACTTC. Amino acid sequence: CSASGNNEQYF.